Shown below are 32 T cell receptor beta chains from a single sample sequenced in a study of blood T cell repertoires in COVID-19. Method: immunoSEQ multiplex PCR; TCRdb's copy keeps in-frame clones and lacks some. The table shows around 100,000 clones, with around nine tenths occurring only once. Sequencing was carried out using peripheral blood. The origin of the receptors is a man aged 50-60 years with active or convalescent COVID-19.

CDR3 amino acids: CATSDPRGTGHVGELFF. The CDR3 coding sequence is TGTGCCACCAGTGATCCCCGGGGGACAGGTCATGTCGGGGAGCTGTTTTTT. This chain connects TRBV24-1 to TRBJ2-2; 8 bases line up with TRBD1. The germline CDR1 and CDR2 sequences are KGHDR and SFDVKD. Germline trimming cut 3 bases from V and 7 bases from J; bases unmatched to any gene: 12. This CDR3 has 17 amino acids.

Written as DNA, the CDR3 is TGTGCCAGTAGTATATTGGGGCCCTACGAGCAGTACGTC. It is translated as CASSILGPYEQYV. The chain has TRBV19 and TRBJ2-7, with D tentatively TRBD1 (5 bases). This CDR3 has 13 amino acids. The ends were cut back, 2 bases at V and 2 bases at J, with 7 bases in the middle. Germline V gene data show CDR1 as LNHDA and CDR2 as SQIVND (reference sequence).

This sequence joins TRBV28 and TRBJ1-5, with D maybe TRBD1 (6 bases). CDR1 and CDR2 (germline): MDHEN, SYDVKM. CDR3 length equals 13 residues. V dropped 7 bases and J dropped 4 bases, with 11 bases sitting between them. The CDR3, as DNA: TGTGCCAGCACTGGGGGCGATAATCAGCCCCAGCATTTT. As protein: CASTGGDNQPQHF. The full variable domain, with the rest looked up from reference TRBV28 and TRBJ1-5, is DVKVTQSSRYLVKRTGEKVFLECVQDMDHENMFWYRQDPGLGLRLIYFSYDVKMKEKGDIPEGYSVSREKKERFSLILESASTNQTSMYLCASTGGDNQPQHFGDGTRLSIL.

J is TRBJ1-1 and V is TRBV5-1; D uncertain. Germline assignment: CDR1 SGHRS and CDR2 YFSETQ. The V end was cut by 4 bases, the J end by 4 bases, with 11 bases between. The CDR3 runs to 13 residues. CDR3 amino acids: CASSGRRSTEAFF. The CDR3 nucleotides are TGCGCCAGCAGCGGCCGGCGGAGCACTGAAGCTTTCTTT.

The rearrangement uses TRBV19 and TRBJ2-3, with 8 bases lining up with TRBD2. Germline values: CDR1 LNHDA, CDR2 SQIVND (reference sequence). The CDR3 runs to 15 residues. The ends lost 3 bases at V and 4 bases at J; junction bases unmatched: 6. This CDR3 reads CASSIGGALPDTQYF. CDR3 bases: TGTGCCAGTAGTATCGGGGGGGCTCTGCCAGATACGCAGTATTTT.

V and J are TRBV6-1 and TRBJ1-6, with TRBD1 matching 7 bases. CDR3 length: 17 amino acids. Trimming cost V 1 base and J 9 bases; bases outside gene matches: 12. Looked up from germline, CDR1 is MNHNS and CDR2 is SASEGT. In DNA form, the CDR3 reads TGTGCCAGCAGTGAAGATCCCTGGACAGGCTTGGGTTCACCCCTCCACTTT. This gives the protein CASSEDPWTGLGSPLHF.

The rearrangement links TRBV28 to TRBJ1-5; 7 bases agree with TRBD1. CDR1 and CDR2 (germline): MDHEN, SYDVKM. The V segment lost 7 bases and the J segment 1 base; nucleotides outside the gene matches: 7. CDR3 length: 15 amino acids. The chain's CDR3 is CASMFHRGSNQPQHF. Written as DNA, the CDR3 is TGTGCCAGCATGTTCCACAGGGGCAGCAATCAGCCCCAGCATTTT.

The V and J genes are TRBV9 and TRBJ1-6, with D perhaps TRBD1 (6 bases). Trimming stripped 0 bases from V and 8 bases from J, with 6 bases between. From germline, CDR1 is SGDLS and CDR2 YYNGEE. This CDR3 is built from 13 residues. The CDR3 reads CASSVDRDSPLHF. CDR3 coding DNA: TGTGCCAGCAGCGTAGACAGGGATTCACCCCTCCACTTT.

The chain carries TRBV29-1 and TRBJ2-3, with D maybe TRBD1 (6 bases). This CDR3 has 12 residues. Trimming left V 3 bases short and J 3 bases short, with 7 bases between. CDR1 and CDR2 (germline): SQVTM, ANQGSEA. CDR3 region: CSVEGTTDTQYF. Written as DNA, the CDR3 is TGCAGCGTTGAGGGGACAACAGATACGCAGTATTTT.

The CDR3 here is CASSFTGYGNTIYF. As DNA, the CDR3 is TGTGCCAGCAGTTTTACAGGTTATGGAAACACCATATATTTT. The V and J genes are TRBV28 and TRBJ1-3; D is possibly TRBD1 (5 bases). V was trimmed by 3 bases and J by 3 bases, leaving 9 bases between them. Germline V gene lookup returns CDR1 MDHEN and CDR2 SYDVKM. This CDR3 spans 14 amino acids.

For the CDR3, the DNA is TGTGCCAGCAGCTCGGGACAGGGGGTCAATAGCAATCAGCCCCAGCATTTT. This encodes CASSSGQGVNSNQPQHF. This chain uses TRBV7-9 with TRBJ1-5; 11 nucleotides match TRBD1. This CDR3 is 17 amino acids long. In germline, CDR1 is SEHNR, CDR2 FQNEAQ (reference sequence). The J segment lost 0 bases and the V segment lost 4 bases, leaving 5 bases of the junction unmatched.

V is TRBV7-2 and J is TRBJ2-5, with TRBD2 matching 9 bases. V shed 3 bases and J 2 bases; nucleotides not matched to a gene: 7. CDR1 is SGHTA and CDR2 is FQGNSA in the germline V gene. This CDR3 contains 16 residues. CDR3 in amino acids: CASSLAAGGGQETQYF. The CDR3 DNA sequence: TGTGCCAGCAGCTTGGCAGCGGGGGGAGGACAAGAGACCCAGTACTTC.

This clone was detected only once. V is TRBV28 and J is TRBJ1-2, with D tentatively TRBD1 (6 bases). There are 14 residues in the CDR3. V was cut by 8 bases and J by 8 bases, with 21 bases left in between. Germline loops: CDR1 MDHEN, CDR2 SYDVKM. The CDR3 DNA follows: TGTGCCAGCCTCTCCGGGGGGCCATTGGGCGGCTACACCTTC. As protein: CASLSGGPLGGYTF.

The chain recombines TRBV28 with TRBJ1-1; TRBD1 matches 7 bases. The CDR3 consists of 15 residues. V dropped 6 bases and J dropped 6; count of bases not matched to a gene: 13. Germline values: CDR1 MDHEN, CDR2 SYDVKM. The CDR3 spells CASRESTGEESEAFF. CDR3 bases: TGTGCCAGCAGGGAAAGTACAGGGGAGGAGTCTGAAGCTTTCTTT.

The CDR3 is CASMQAAGGRETQYF. For the CDR3, the DNA is TGTGCCAGCATGCAAGCGGCAGGGGGCAGGGAGACCCAGTACTTC. J is TRBJ2-5 and V is TRBV6-5; 8 bases match TRBD1. J was trimmed by 5 bases and V by 7 bases; bases with no gene match: 12. The CDR3 consists of 15 residues. Per the germline V gene, CDR1 is MNHEY and CDR2 is SVGAGI.

V and J are TRBV29-1 and TRBJ2-3; D possibly corresponds to TRBD2 (6 bases). This CDR3 has 16 amino acids. The V gene lost 4 bases and the J gene lost 1 base, with 18 bases spanning the gap. The germline V gene encodes CDR1 SQVTM and CDR2 ANQGSEA. CDR3 coding DNA: TGCAGCGTTGCCCTGGGAAGGGGCGGGGGCACAGATACGCAGTATTTT. It yields the protein CSVALGRGGGTDTQYF.

The rearrangement joins TRBV7-2 to TRBJ2-3; the match to TRBD2 covers 11 bases. Looked up from germline, CDR1 is SGHTA and CDR2 is FQGNSA. The V gene end was trimmed by 5 bases and the J gene end by 4 bases; junction bases not matched to a gene: 11. CDR3 length: 17 residues. The CDR3 DNA reads TGTGCCAGCAGCCCCGTCGGGAATAGCGGGGGGGCAGATACGCAGTATTTT. Residues: CASSPVGNSGGADTQYF.

This clone has just one count. The chain recombines TRBV11-2 with TRBJ2-2; no clear D gene. From germline, CDR1 is SGHAT and CDR2 FQNNGV. Between the trimmed V and J ends, which lost 3 bases and 2 bases, there was a span of 4 bases. The CDR3 extends over 13 amino acids. CDR3 sequence: CASSFQNTGELFF. Written as DNA, the CDR3 is TGTGCCAGCAGCTTCCAAAACACCGGGGAGCTGTTTTTT.

The chain uses TRBV27 and TRBJ1-3, with a tentative D call TRBD1 (5 bases). V was cut by 5 bases and J by 0 bases, with 11 bases left in between. The CDR3 loop spans 15 amino acids. Germline lookup yields CDR1 MNHEY and CDR2 SMNVEV (reference sequence). The DNA for the CDR3 is TGTGCCAGCAGTCAGTGGGGCCTCTCTGGAAACACCATATATTTT. This codes for CASSQWGLSGNTIYF.

This sequence joins TRBV11-3 and TRBJ2-3; maybe TRBD1 (6 bases). CDR1 is SGHNT, CDR2 YENEEA, per germline. Trimming left V 4 bases short and J 2 bases short, with 16 bases between. CDR3 size: 16 residues. CDR3: CASSSRRTGFTDTQYF. The CDR3 DNA reads TGTGCCAGCAGCTCAAGGCGAACAGGGTTCACAGATACGCAGTATTTT.

The chain links TRBV5-6 to TRBJ1-6, with a possible D match to TRBD1 (5 bases). CDR1 and CDR2 (germline): SGHDT, YYEEEE. Trimming cost V 1 base and J 0 bases, with 5 bases left between them. The CDR3 extends over 15 amino acids. The CDR3 nucleotides are TGTGCCAGCAGCTTGAGGGGCTCCTATAATTCACCCCTCCACTTT. Translated, it gives CASSLRGSYNSPLHF.

This sequence joins TRBV11-1 and TRBJ1-5, with D tentatively TRBD1 (5 bases). The V end was cut by 5 bases, the J end by 4 bases, with 9 bases between. Germline CDR1 and CDR2: SGHAT and FQDESV (reference sequence). The CDR3 is 13 residues long. The CDR3 reads CASSKDINQPQHF. The CDR3 DNA follows: TGTGCCAGCAGCAAGGACATAAATCAGCCCCAGCATTTT.

In this sample, this clone turned up a few times. This chain links TRBV6-5 with TRBJ2-7; a possible D gene is TRBD1 (8 bases). The CDR3 extends over 14 amino acids. Trimming took off 6 bases at V and 1 base at J, with 13 bases between the two ends. The germline CDR1 and CDR2 sequences are MNHEY and SVGAGI. Here the CDR3 reads CASSLQGGSYEQYV. CDR3 sequence (DNA): TGTGCCAGCAGCTTACAGGGGGGGTCCTACGAGCAGTACGTC.

The chain links TRBV7-9 to TRBJ1-5, with D possibly TRBD1 on 6 matching bases. Germline CDR1 SEHNR, CDR2 FQNEAQ (reference sequence). The V and J ends lost 5 bases and 9 bases respectively, with 20 bases between them. CDR3 length: 15 amino acids. Here the CDR3 DNA reads TGTGCCAGCAGCGCCATGGACAGAGATTTTTCGCCCCAGCATTTT. Its translation: CASSAMDRDFSPQHF.

V is TRBV2 and J is TRBJ2-3, with TRBD1 matching 10 bases. Germline V lookup: CDR1 SNHLY, CDR2 FYNNEI. The CDR3 covers 16 residues. Trimming cost V 4 bases and J 2 bases; bases outside gene matches: 6. In DNA, the CDR3 is TGTGCCAGCAGTGGGACAGGGGGTAAACACACAGATACGCAGTATTTT. This encodes CASSGTGGKHTDTQYF.

The chain carries TRBV5-1 and TRBJ2-4; 9 bases are a match to TRBD1. Germline assignment: CDR1 SGHRS and CDR2 YFSETQ. V lost 4 bases, J lost 9 bases, and 8 bases stayed unmatched. CDR3 length: 14 amino acids. The chain's CDR3 is CASSPGQGGGIQYF. In DNA, the CDR3 is TGCGCCAGCAGCCCGGGACAGGGAGGTGGCATTCAGTACTTC.

CDR3 nucleotide sequence: TGTGCCAGCACCCCGGAGGGGCGGTCCTACGAGCAGTACTTC. This translates into CASTPEGRSYEQYF. The chain is built from TRBV6-2 or TRBV6-3 and TRBJ2-7; D perhaps matches TRBD2 (6 bases). The CDR3 runs 14 residues. V lost 7 bases and J 1 base, leaving 14 bases between the germline ends. CDR1 is MNHEY, CDR2 SVGEGT, per germline.

The table lists this clone with a count of one. The chain combines TRBV12-3 or TRBV12-4 with TRBJ2-1, with TRBD2 matching 8 bases. V lost 8 bases to trimming and J lost 10 bases; unmatched junction nucleotides: 4. The CDR3 sequence is 11 residues long. The CDR3 is CASAGGGEQFF. DNA for the CDR3: TGTGCCAGCGCGGGGGGCGGGGAGCAGTTCTTC.

The CDR3 bases are TGTGCCAGCAGCCAACAAATAGATACGCAGTATTTT. It codes for CASSQQIDTQYF. The chain links TRBV7-8 to TRBJ2-3; D not resolved. The CDR3 is made up of 12 amino acids. Germline loops: CDR1 SGHVS, CDR2 FQNEAQ. Trimming removed 5 bases from V and 5 bases from J, with 8 bases in between.

V and J are TRBV13 and TRBJ2-5; 11 bases fit TRBD1. Per germline, CDR1 PRHDT and CDR2 FYEKMQ (reference sequence). The CDR3 covers 16 residues. J was trimmed by 2 bases and V by 2 bases; bases with no gene match: 4. Written as DNA, the CDR3 is TGTGCCAGCAGCTTACCCGGGACAGGGGGACAAGAGACCCAGTACTTC. Protein sequence: CASSLPGTGGQETQYF.

The chain couples TRBV7-2 to TRBJ2-5; 9 bases map to TRBD1. The V and J ends lost 5 bases and 5 bases, in that order; junction bases with no gene match: 6. The germline gives CDR1 SGHTA, CDR2 FQGNSA. The CDR3 totals 14 residues. The CDR3 loop reads CASSPRDRAETQYF. CDR3 in DNA: TGTGCCAGCAGCCCTCGGGACAGGGCTGAGACCCAGTACTTC.

The rearrangement links TRBV6-2 or TRBV6-3 to TRBJ2-5, with TRBD1 matching over 8 bases. The CDR3 is 13 amino acids. Per the germline V gene, CDR1 is MNHEY and CDR2 is SVGEGT. The J segment lost 5 bases and the V segment lost 5 bases, leaving 4 bases of the junction unmatched. In DNA form, the CDR3 reads TGTGCCAGCAGTCAGCGACAGGGGGAGACCCAGTACTTC. As protein: CASSQRQGETQYF.